Presented here are 23 T cell receptor beta chains from one specimen sequenced in a study of spatial heterogeneity in lung cancer. TCRdb redid the calling of the 5' RACE reads with MiXCR, one entry per CDR3 protein. In the table there are nearly 95,000 distinct CDR3 sequences, less than 20% of which are singletons. Time point meaning: blood at routine non-recurrence follow-up after resection. This material consisted of PBMCs, taken at follow-up. The origin of the receptors is a male donor with early-stage non-small cell lung cancer.

This clonotype showed up just a few times. The V and J genes are TRBV12-3 or TRBV12-4 and TRBJ1-2; maybe TRBD1 (5 bases). V was cut by 4 bases and J by 4 bases, with 16 bases left in between. The CDR3 loop spans 15 amino acids. This CDR3 is CASSSTGTTTYGYTF. The CDR3 bases are TGTGCCAGCAGTTCAACCGGGACTACGACCTATGGCTACACCTTC.

The chain couples TRBV6-2 or TRBV6-3 to TRBJ1-1; D unclear. The V gene's germline CDR1 is MNHEY and CDR2 SVGEGT. Deletions cut 6 bases from V and 4 bases from J, with 18 bases between. The CDR3 runs 15 residues. CDR3 DNA: TGTGCCAGCAGCCCCCCACGAGGCCGGAGCACTGAAGCTTTCTTT. It yields the protein CASSPPRGRSTEAFF.

The chain joins TRBV6-1 to TRBJ2-7; TRBD1 might be the D (6 bases). Germline CDR1 and CDR2: MNHNS and SASEGT. Trimming took 5 bases from V and 0 from J, leaving 8 bases between them. The CDR3 contains 13 residues. The CDR3 sequence: CASSPGHSYEQYV. As DNA, the CDR3 is TGTGCCAGCAGTCCGGGACACTCCTACGAGCAGTACGTC.

The rearrangement uses TRBV7-9 and TRBJ2-6; 8 positions match TRBD2. The trim removed 8 bases at V and 2 bases at J, leaving 8 bases unmatched. This CDR3 contains 16 residues. Germline lookup yields CDR1 SEHNR and CDR2 FQNEAQ (reference sequence). CDR3 residues: CASSPGGGPGANVLTF. The CDR3 DNA is TGTGCCAGCTCCCCCGGGGGGGGACCTGGGGCCAACGTCCTGACTTTC.

In this sample, this clonotype turned up a few times. The chain joins TRBV20-1 to TRBJ1-5; D gene ambiguous. This CDR3 has 15 residues. The germline V and J ends were trimmed by 5 bases and 0 bases, with 14 bases remaining between them. Germline assignment: CDR1 DFQATT and CDR2 SNEGSKA (reference sequence). The CDR3 sequence: CSAPGGYASNQPQHF. The CDR3 DNA sequence: TGCAGTGCTCCGGGAGGGTATGCTAGCAATCAGCCCCAGCATTTT.

The chain recombines TRBV20-1 with TRBJ1-4; no clear D. Trimming shortened V by 6 bases and J by 8 bases, and 16 bases separated the two germline ends. The CDR3 consists of 13 residues. Per germline, CDR1 DFQATT and CDR2 SNEGSKA (reference sequence). The CDR3 coding sequence is TGCAGTGCGCCCAGGCCGGACCGCGAAAAACTGTTTTTT. This sequence encodes CSAPRPDREKLFF.

This clonotype was detected a few times. The chain combines TRBV12-3 or TRBV12-4 with TRBJ2-5; D may be TRBD1 or TRBD2 (5 bases each). CDR3 size: 12 residues. V gave up 5 bases and J gave up 7 bases, with 11 bases separating them. The DNA for the CDR3 is TGTGCCAGCAGTGCCAGTGGGGGGACCCAGTACTTC. It yields the protein CASSASGGTQYF.

The CDR3 nucleotides read TGTGCCAGCAGCTTAGACAATTTTGGAAACACCATATATTTT. Translating gives CASSLDNFGNTIYF. The chain uses TRBV7-2 and TRBJ1-3, with D unclear. CDR3 length equals 14 residues. The V end was cut by 1 base, the J end by 3 bases, with 7 bases between. Germline V CDR1 and CDR2: SGHTA, FQGNSA. The variable domain in full, completed from reference TRBV7-2 and TRBJ1-3, reads GAGVSQSPSNKVTEKGKDVELRCDPISGHTALYWYRQSLGQGLEFLIYFQGNSAPDKSGLPSDRFSAERTGGSVSTLTIQRTQQEDSAVYLCASSLDNFGNTIYFGEGSWLTVV.

This clonotype was recorded at least ten times. V is TRBV11-2 and J is TRBJ1-4; the D is unclear. V was shortened by 5 bases and J by 8 bases, with 21 bases between the two germline ends. Germline CDR1 reads SGHAT; CDR2 reads FQNNGV. The CDR3 length is 16 residues. The CDR3 sequence: CASSQYSGLMEEKLFF. The CDR3 nucleotides read TGTGCCAGCAGCCAGTACAGTGGTTTAATGGAGGAAAAACTGTTTTTT.

V and J are TRBV6-6 and TRBJ2-1; D is uncertain. Germline V lookup: CDR1 MNHNY, CDR2 SVGAGI (reference sequence). Trimming pared 5 bases from V and 4 bases from J, leaving 12 bases between. This CDR3 contains 14 residues. The CDR3 DNA sequence: TGTGCCAGCAGTCCGTCCACCCCGTACAATGAGCAGTTCTTC. As protein: CASSPSTPYNEQFF.

This clonotype is a singleton in its sample. The CDR3: CASSLSFKGNEQFF. Written as DNA, the CDR3 is TGTGCCAGCAGTTTAAGTTTTAAGGGGAATGAGCAGTTCTTC. The rearrangement joins TRBV12-3 or TRBV12-4 to TRBJ2-1; tentative D call: TRBD1 (5 bases). The germline V and J ends were trimmed by 2 bases and 7 bases, with 12 bases remaining between them. The CDR3 has 14 residues.

The V call is TRBV7-4, the J call TRBJ2-7; 9 bases align to TRBD2. This CDR3 region has 15 residues. Per the germline V gene, CDR1 is SGHVT and CDR2 is SQSDAQ. V was pared by 6 bases and J by 4 bases, with 10 bases of the junction left unmatched. CDR3 amino acids: CASSSGTSKIYEQYV. The CDR3 region has the DNA TGTGCCAGCAGTTCCGGGACTAGCAAGATATACGAGCAGTACGTC.

In DNA form, the CDR3 reads TGCAGTGCTAGTCCAGCGGGGACGAACATTCAGTACTTC. It yields the protein CSASPAGTNIQYF. The chain is built from TRBV20-1 and TRBJ2-4; TRBD2 matches 7 bases. This CDR3 has 13 residues. The trim removed 3 bases at V and 7 bases at J, leaving 6 bases unmatched. Germline V gene lookup returns CDR1 DFQATT and CDR2 SNEGSKA (reference sequence).

The chain has TRBV29-1 and TRBJ1-1, with TRBD1 matching over 7 bases. Germline V gene lookup returns CDR1 SQVTM and CDR2 ANQGSEA. This CDR3 is built from 14 residues. V gave up 4 bases and J gave up 0 bases; unmatched junction bases: 5. In DNA form, the CDR3 reads TGCAGCGTTGGACAGGGTTGGTTGAACACTGAAGCTTTCTTT. Translation: CSVGQGWLNTEAFF. The full variable domain, with the rest looked up from reference TRBV29-1 and TRBJ1-1, is SAVISQKPSRDICQRGTSLTIQCQVDSQVTMMFWYRQQPGQSLTLIATANQGSEATYESGFVIDKFPISRPNLTFSTLTVSNMSPEDSSIYLCSVGQGWLNTEAFFGQGTRLTVV.

This clonotype has a count of ten or more. The gene calls are TRBV6-9 and TRBJ2-1; the match to TRBD2 covers 11 bases. In germline, CDR1 is MNHGY, CDR2 SVAAGI. The CDR3 runs 15 residues. V lost 8 bases to trimming and J lost 4 bases; unmatched junction nucleotides: 7. The CDR3 loop reads CASDSGRAPYNEQFF. DNA for the CDR3: TGTGCCAGCGATAGCGGGAGGGCGCCTTACAATGAGCAGTTCTTC.

This clonotype was seen a few times. The chain uses TRBV28 and TRBJ1-5; no clear D gene. Germline V gives CDR1 MDHEN, CDR2 SYDVKM. This CDR3 region has 16 residues. Trimming pared 2 bases from V and 5 bases from J, leaving 16 bases between. The CDR3 reads CASSLNVRGPYQPQHF. For the CDR3, the DNA is TGTGCCAGCAGTTTAAATGTCAGAGGACCCTATCAGCCCCAGCATTTT. Together with reference TRBV28 and TRBJ1-5, the CDR3 gives the full variable domain: DVKVTQSSRYLVKRTGEKVFLECVQDMDHENMFWYRQDPGLGLRLIYFSYDVKMKEKGDIPEGYSVSREKKERFSLILESASTNQTSMYLCASSLNVRGPYQPQHFGDGTRLSIL.

This chain connects TRBV7-9 to TRBJ2-1, with TRBD2 matching over 8 bases. CDR3 length equals 15 residues. The trim removed 4 bases at V and 7 bases at J, leaving 9 bases unmatched. From germline, CDR1 is SEHNR and CDR2 FQNEAQ (reference sequence). The CDR3 spells CASSYQAGETNEQFF. Here the CDR3 DNA reads TGTGCCAGCAGCTACCAAGCGGGAGAAACTAATGAGCAGTTCTTC.

The gene calls are TRBV20-1 and TRBJ2-1; 11 positions agree with TRBD2. With V trimmed by 6 bases and J by 10 bases, 14 bases remained unmatched. CDR3 length equals 15 residues. Germline CDR1 reads DFQATT; CDR2 reads SNEGSKA (reference sequence). CDR3 sequence: CSADLGLAVGDEQFF. The CDR3 DNA is TGCAGTGCCGACCTGGGACTAGCGGTAGGAGACGAGCAGTTCTTC.

This clonotype was seen at least ten times. The rearrangement links TRBV24-1 to TRBJ1-5; D call uncertain. The CDR3 loop spans 16 amino acids. V was pared by 2 bases and J by 0 bases, with 10 bases between. CDR1 and CDR2 from the germline V gene are KGHDR and SFDVKD. CDR3 protein: CATSDWSADSNQPQHF. CDR3 sequence (DNA): TGTGCCACCAGTGATTGGTCAGCCGATAGCAATCAGCCCCAGCATTTT.

This clonotype was detected only a few times. The J gene is TRBJ2-5, the V gene TRBV20-1, with 7 bases identical to TRBD1. The CDR3 consists of 19 residues. The germline gives CDR1 DFQATT, CDR2 SNEGSKA (reference sequence). Unmatched junction bases numbered 22, after V lost 5 bases and J lost 1 base. The CDR3 region is CSAARPKYAKTGLQETQYF. CDR3 nucleotide sequence: TGCAGTGCTGCCCGTCCGAAGTACGCTAAGACAGGGCTCCAAGAGACCCAGTACTTC.

This chain uses TRBV6-1 with TRBJ2-2; D not resolved. Germline assignment: CDR1 MNHNS and CDR2 SASEGT. Trimming cost V 8 bases and J 0 bases, with 13 bases left between them. The CDR3 spans 15 residues. The CDR3 region is CASDVGFANTGELFF. CDR3 bases: TGTGCCAGCGATGTGGGATTTGCGAACACCGGGGAGCTGTTTTTT.

Regarding this clonotype: One end of the junction varies from germline; a read error may be responsible. The rearrangement joins TRBV3-1 to TRBJ2-3; D could derive from TRBD1 or TRBD2 (6 bases each). The CDR3 contains 13 residues. Germline CDR1 is LGHDT and CDR2 is YNNKEL (reference sequence). This chain's CDR3 is CASSRERGGPRNF. In nucleotides, the CDR3 is TGTGCCAGCAGCCGAGAGAGAGGGGGGCCCCGGAATTTT.

This clonotype was seen more than once but under ten times. V gene TRBV12-3 or TRBV12-4 combines with J gene TRBJ2-4, with 7 nucleotides matching TRBD1. The CDR3 sequence is 15 residues long. After removal of 5 bases from V and 8 bases from J, the junction contained 12 bases not matched to a gene. The CDR3 nucleotides read TGTGCCAGCAGTCAGGGGACAGCCGGAGGAGACATTCAGTACTTC. It specifies CASSQGTAGGDIQYF.